The subject of this entry is one T cell receptor beta chain. As yet, its antigen is unknown. Healthy donors had no documented immune events, such as infections, while sampled. Assay used: immunoSEQ multiplex PCR; TCRdb lists only in-frame clones, some missing. This table holds 50,000 or so clones, approximately 89% found once. The data stem from a study of identifying expanded T cells in peripheral blood. General study points: Variance in clone template counts between approximately two-week samples significantly increased with total template count across all healthy donors. Technical replicates showed roughly 1.2 changed clones; roughly two weeks approximately 16; four weeks 19.

The sample was blood. This clonotype was obtained from a person aged 18 to 70 in good health.

In nucleotides, the CDR3 is TGTGCCAGCAGCTCCGGGACTAGCGGGGGGACAGGAAAGACCCAGTACTTC. This encodes CASSSGTSGGTGKTQYF. This rearrangement joins TRBV11-2 to TRBJ2-5; 15 nucleotides line up with TRBD2. V lost 4 bases, J lost 6 bases, and 9 bases stayed unmatched. The CDR3 runs 17 residues. Germline CDR1 SGHAT, CDR2 FQNNGV.